The 24 T cell receptor beta chains in this list originate from one sample, sequenced in a study of blood T cells in healthy people across ages. The second PCR ran about 6 to 12 cycles with a sample-barcoded 5' primer and J-beta primers. TCRdb reanalysed the 5' RACE reads using MiXCR and keeps one entry per CDR3 protein. The table shows approximately 730,000 distinct CDR3 sequences, with less than 70% occurring only once. The sequenced material came from blood. These receptors all come from a man at least 80 years old in good health.

This clonotype has just a few counts. V gene TRBV21-1 combines with J gene TRBJ2-7; the DNA was not used to check the table's D call, TRBD2. The DNA end is more similar to TRBJ2-5, so the J call may be wrong. TRBV21-1 is tagged as a pseudogene. The CDR3 has 17 amino acids. CDR3: CASSNGTSGNLQWTQYF. CDR3 sequence (DNA): TGTGCCAGCAGCAACGGGACTAGCGGGAACCTTCAGTGGACCCAGTACTTC.

This chain links TRBV6-5 with TRBJ1-5; D unresolved. From germline, CDR1 is MNHEY and CDR2 SVGAGI. CDR3 size: 13 residues. The V and J ends lost 0 bases and 13 bases respectively, with 13 bases between them. In DNA form, the CDR3 reads TGTGCCAGCAGTTACTCGAGGTCAGGCAATCAGCATTTT. This encodes CASSYSRSGNQHF.

The chain carries TRBV20-1 and TRBJ2-3; TRBD2 might be the D (5 bases). V gave up 3 bases and J gave up 14 bases, with 30 bases separating them. From germline, CDR1 is DFQATT and CDR2 SNEGSKA (reference sequence). The CDR3 is 16 residues long. CDR3 protein: CSASLAEAAKHRYAYF. The CDR3 DNA sequence: TGCAGTGCTAGCTTGGCGGAAGCGGCCAAGCACAGATACGCGTATTTT.

V gene TRBV6-2 or TRBV6-3 combines with J gene TRBJ2-5; the match to TRBD1 covers 11 bases. The J call is doubtful: the DNA matches TRBJ2-7 better. Germline-derived CDR1 and CDR2 are MNHEY and SVGEGT. The CDR3 runs to 15 residues. The CDR3 sequence: CASSLRDRGITEQYF. In nucleotides, the CDR3 is TGTGCCAGCAGTCTCCGGGACAGGGGGATAACCGAGCAGTACTTC.

The chain combines TRBV20-1 with TRBJ2-7, with D tentatively TRBD1 (5 bases). Germline CDR1 is DFQATT and CDR2 is SNEGSKA (reference sequence). This CDR3 is 13 amino acids long. V was trimmed by 6 bases and J by 2 bases, leaving 14 bases between them. The CDR3 region has the DNA TGCAGTGCACAATTGACAGAAACCTACGAGCAGTACTTC. Residues: CSAQLTETYEQYF.

The chain links TRBV13 to TRBJ2-7; 7 bases are a match to TRBD2. The V gene end was trimmed by 6 bases and the J gene end by 7 bases; junction bases not matched to a gene: 9. Germline V gene data show CDR1 as PRHDT and CDR2 as FYEKMQ (reference sequence). The CDR3 covers 13 residues. The CDR3, as DNA: TGTGCCAGCAGACCACTAGCGTGGAATGAGCAGTACTTC. The encoded protein is CASRPLAWNEQYF.

The chain links TRBV6-6 to TRBJ2-7; TRBD1 agrees at 8 bases. The CDR3 runs 13 residues. Germline values: CDR1 MNHNY, CDR2 SVGAGI (reference sequence). V lost 8 bases and J lost 4; bases outside the gene matches: 7. This chain's CDR3 is CASERTGSYEQYF. DNA of the CDR3: TGTGCCAGCGAAAGGACAGGGTCTTACGAGCAGTACTTC.

This clonotype has more than one count but fewer than ten. This sequence joins TRBV13 and TRBJ2-1; the match to TRBD2 covers 13 bases. This CDR3 comprises 16 residues. Unmatched junction bases numbered 5, after V lost 2 bases and J lost 7 bases. The germline gives CDR1 PRHDT, CDR2 FYEKMQ (reference sequence). The CDR3 loop is CASSLHGLAGANEQFF. CDR3 nucleotides: TGTGCCAGCAGCTTACACGGACTAGCGGGAGCAAATGAGCAGTTCTTC.

For this clonotype: One junction end disagrees with the germline gene, perhaps due to a read error. This sequence joins TRBV5-1 and TRBJ2-7; D tentatively fits TRBD1 or TRBD2 (5 bases each). Germline V gene lookup returns CDR1 SGHRS and CDR2 YFSETQ. CDR3 size: 14 residues. The CDR3 region is CTSSPYGGSYEQYF. The DNA of the CDR3 is TGCACCAGCAGCCCCTATGGGGGCTCCTACGAGCAGTACTTC.

The chain links TRBV14 to TRBJ1-2; TRBD1 aligns across 9 bases. CDR1 SGHDN and CDR2 FVKESK come from the germline V gene. V shed 5 bases and J 7 bases; nucleotides not matched to a gene: 8. CDR3 length equals 14 residues. In nucleotides, the CDR3 is TGTGCCAGCAGCTACAGGGGGCGCTCGTCTGGCTACACCTTC. Its translation is CASSYRGRSSGYTF.

The chain combines TRBV30 with TRBJ1-2, with D hard to call. Trimming removed 5 bases from V and 4 bases from J, with 14 bases in between. CDR3 length: 13 residues. Germline CDR1 reads GTSNPN; CDR2 reads SVGIG (reference sequence). This CDR3 reads CAWSPAFSYGYTF. CDR3 nucleotides: TGTGCCTGGTCGCCAGCCTTCTCCTATGGCTACACCTTC.

This clonotype was seen more than once but under ten times. The chain uses TRBV7-2 and TRBJ1-2; D is unclear. This CDR3 is 12 amino acids long. V dropped 4 bases and J dropped 5 bases, with 8 bases sitting between them. In germline, CDR1 is SGHTA, CDR2 FQGNSA. The chain's CDR3 is CASSSTPYGYTF. CDR3 coding DNA: TGTGCCAGCAGCTCGACCCCTTATGGCTACACCTTC. Looking up the rest from reference TRBV7-2 and TRBJ1-2 gives the full variable domain: GAGVSQSPSNKVTEKGKDVELRCDPISGHTALYWYRQSLGQGLEFLIYFQGNSAPDKSGLPSDRFSAERTGGSVSTLTIQRTQQEDSAVYLCASSSTPYGYTFGSGTRLTVV.

The V gene is TRBV7-2, the J gene TRBJ2-2; 8 nucleotides align to TRBD1. Germline CDR1 and CDR2: SGHTA and FQGNSA. V lost 5 bases to trimming and J lost 4 bases; unmatched junction nucleotides: 6. The CDR3 sequence is 15 residues long. In nucleotides, the CDR3 is TGTGCCAGCAGCATTATAACAGGGGGCACCGGGGAGCTGTTTTTT. It encodes CASSIITGGTGELFF. Based on the CDR3 plus reference TRBV7-2 and TRBJ2-2, the full variable domain is GAGVSQSPSNKVTEKGKDVELRCDPISGHTALYWYRQSLGQGLEFLIYFQGNSAPDKSGLPSDRFSAERTGGSVSTLTIQRTQQEDSAVYLCASSIITGGTGELFFGEGSRLTVL.

This clonotype was seen only a few times. This sequence joins TRBV6-1 and TRBJ2-7; D call uncertain. This CDR3 contains 12 residues. Germline V gene data show CDR1 as MNHNS and CDR2 as SASEGT. V gave up 4 bases and J gave up 5 bases, with 9 bases separating them. The CDR3: CASSGVVNEQYF. CDR3 DNA: TGTGCCAGCAGTGGGGTGGTAAACGAGCAGTACTTC.

The chain joins TRBV12-3 or TRBV12-4 to TRBJ1-2; D not certain. The CDR3 consists of 13 residues. V dropped 3 bases and J dropped 10 bases, with 15 bases sitting between them. The CDR3 nucleotides are TGTGCCAGCAGTTTTCTCCCGATAAGGGACTACACCTTC. Protein product: CASSFLPIRDYTF.

This clonotype appeared a few times. This rearrangement joins TRBV6-1 to TRBJ2-1; weak D call: TRBD1 (6 bases). The CDR3 loop spans 16 amino acids. Trimming took 4 bases from V and 9 from J, leaving 22 bases between them. Per the germline V gene, CDR1 is MNHNS and CDR2 is SASEGT. CDR3 bases: TGTGCCAGCAGTGCCGGGACACGGATCTTCTTGAGTGAGCAGTTCTTC. It specifies CASSAGTRIFLSEQFF.

This clonotype appeared a few times. The V call is TRBV3-1, the J call TRBJ2-5, with 11 bases fitting TRBD2. Trimming at V came to 4 bases and at J to 1 base, leaving 11 bases not matched to a gene. The CDR3 has 18 amino acids. CDR1 is LGHDT, CDR2 YNNKEL, per germline (reference sequence). CDR3 loop: CASSPSTGTSGIQETQYF. The CDR3 DNA reads as TGTGCCAGCAGCCCCTCCACCGGGACTAGCGGAATCCAAGAGACCCAGTACTTC.

The V gene is TRBV28, the J gene TRBJ2-5; TRBD1 agrees at 7 bases. CDR1 MDHEN and CDR2 SYDVKM come from the germline V gene. The J segment lost 5 bases and the V segment lost 7 bases, leaving 7 bases of the junction unmatched. CDR3 length: 13 residues. The CDR3 DNA sequence: TGTGCCAGCAATCCAGCAGGGGGTGAGACCCAGTACTTC. Amino acids: CASNPAGGETQYF.

A single count supports this clonotype. In DNA form, the CDR3 reads TGTGCCAGCAGCGCTCGACCGACTATAACCTACGAGCAGTACTTC. Translating it yields CASSARPTITYEQYF. The V and J genes are TRBV9 and TRBJ2-1; perhaps TRBD2 as D (5 bases). The DNA end is more similar to TRBJ2-7, so the J call may be wrong. The CDR3 consists of 15 residues. Germline V gene lookup returns CDR1 SGDLS and CDR2 YYNGEE.

The chain is built from TRBV20-1 and TRBJ2-7; D tentatively fits TRBD1 or TRBD2 (5 bases each). V was cut by 1 base and J by 0 bases, with 16 bases left in between. The V gene's germline CDR1 is DFQATT and CDR2 SNEGSKA (reference sequence). This CDR3 has 16 residues. The CDR3 spells CSARGKGTADSYEQYF. CDR3 nucleotides: TGCAGTGCTAGAGGCAAGGGGACGGCAGACTCCTACGAGCAGTACTTC.

This clonotype was seen a handful of times. This rearrangement joins TRBV5-1 to TRBJ2-5, with D tentatively TRBD1 (5 bases). V dropped 4 bases and J dropped 2 bases, with 12 bases sitting between them. Germline V gene data show CDR1 as SGHRS and CDR2 as YFSETQ. This CDR3 comprises 14 residues. The chain's CDR3 is CASSSQGLQETQYF. CDR3 coding DNA: TGCGCCAGCAGCAGTCAGGGTCTTCAAGAGACCCAGTACTTC.

The V and J genes are TRBV6-5 and TRBJ2-7, with D possibly matching TRBD2 (6 bases). The DNA end favors TRBJ2-5, so the J call may be wrong. Per the germline V gene, CDR1 is MNHEY and CDR2 is SVGAGI. The CDR3 length is 15 residues. The CDR3: CASSSHGTSRETQYF. CDR3 coding DNA: TGTGCCAGCAGTTCCCATGGGACTTCCCGAGAGACCCAGTACTTC.

V usage is TRBV25-1 and J usage is TRBJ2-1; 11 nucleotides align to TRBD1. The V gene end was trimmed by 1 base and the J gene end by 11 bases; junction bases not matched to a gene: 13. Germline CDR1 and CDR2: MGHDK and SYGVNS. The CDR3 contains 17 residues. The DNA for the CDR3 is TGTGCCAGCAGTGAATCAACGATCGGGACAGGGGGAGTAAAGCAGTTCTTC. Translating gives CASSESTIGTGGVKQFF.

In its sample, this clonotype was seen once. At one end the junction does not follow the germline gene, possibly because of a read error. V usage is TRBV10-3 and J usage is TRBJ2-2; D could derive from TRBD1 or TRBD2 (6 bases each). From germline, CDR1 is ENHRY and CDR2 SYGVKD. The CDR3 loop spans 15 amino acids. CDR3 sequence reads: CAISERGAPTGEPFF. The DNA of the CDR3 is TGTGCCATCAGTGAGAGGGGGGCGCCCACCGGGGAGCCGTTTTTT.